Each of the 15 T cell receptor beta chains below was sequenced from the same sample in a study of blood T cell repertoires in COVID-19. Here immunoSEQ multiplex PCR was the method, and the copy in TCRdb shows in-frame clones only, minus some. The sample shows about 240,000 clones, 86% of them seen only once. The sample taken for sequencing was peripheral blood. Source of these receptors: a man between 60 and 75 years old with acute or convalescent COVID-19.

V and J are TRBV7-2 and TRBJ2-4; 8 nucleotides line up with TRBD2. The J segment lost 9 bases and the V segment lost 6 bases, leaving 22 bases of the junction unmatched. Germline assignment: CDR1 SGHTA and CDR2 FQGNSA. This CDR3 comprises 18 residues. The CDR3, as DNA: TGTGCCAGCAGTATAGCTTTAGCCACGGGGGGGGATGATAGCATTCAGTACTTC. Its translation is CASSIALATGGDDSIQYF.

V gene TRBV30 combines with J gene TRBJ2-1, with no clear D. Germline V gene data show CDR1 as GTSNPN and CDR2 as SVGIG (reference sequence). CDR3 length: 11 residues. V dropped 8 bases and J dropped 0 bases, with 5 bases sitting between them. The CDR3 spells CASSSYNEQFF. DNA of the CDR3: TGTGCCAGTAGCTCCTACAATGAGCAGTTCTTC.

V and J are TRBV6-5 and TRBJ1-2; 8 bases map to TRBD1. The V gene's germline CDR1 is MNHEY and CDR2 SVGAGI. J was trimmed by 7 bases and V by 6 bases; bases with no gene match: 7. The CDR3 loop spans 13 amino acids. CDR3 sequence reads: CASRPQGAGGYTF. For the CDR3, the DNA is TGTGCCAGCAGACCTCAGGGGGCGGGTGGCTACACCTTC.

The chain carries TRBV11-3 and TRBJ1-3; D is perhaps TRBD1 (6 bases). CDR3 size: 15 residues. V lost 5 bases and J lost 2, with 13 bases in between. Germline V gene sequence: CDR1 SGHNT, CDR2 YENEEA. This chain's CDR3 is CASSEQGFAGNTIYF. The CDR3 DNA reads TGTGCCAGCAGCGAGCAGGGGTTTGCTGGAAACACCATATATTTT.

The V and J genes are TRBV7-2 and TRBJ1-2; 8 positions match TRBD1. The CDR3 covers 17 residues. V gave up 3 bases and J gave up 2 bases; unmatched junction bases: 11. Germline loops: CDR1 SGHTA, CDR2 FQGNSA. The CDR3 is CASSFPGRGPINYGYTF. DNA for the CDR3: TGTGCCAGCAGCTTCCCCGGCAGGGGGCCGATCAACTATGGCTACACCTTC.

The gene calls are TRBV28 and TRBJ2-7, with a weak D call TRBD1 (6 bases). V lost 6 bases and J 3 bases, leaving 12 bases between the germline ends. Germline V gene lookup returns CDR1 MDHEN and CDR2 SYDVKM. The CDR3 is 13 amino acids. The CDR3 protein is CASSDRNFYEQYF. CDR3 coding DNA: TGTGCCAGCAGCGACAGGAACTTCTACGAGCAGTACTTC.

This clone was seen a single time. The CDR3 spells CASSLNPGTYEQYF. The CDR3 DNA reads as TGTGCCAGCAGCTTAAACCCAGGGACCTACGAGCAGTACTTC. This chain joins TRBV7-2 and TRBJ2-7; D is perhaps TRBD1 (5 bases). CDR1 and CDR2 from the germline V gene are SGHTA and FQGNSA. Between the trimmed V and J ends, which lost 2 bases and 2 bases, there was a span of 10 bases. CDR3 length equals 14 residues.

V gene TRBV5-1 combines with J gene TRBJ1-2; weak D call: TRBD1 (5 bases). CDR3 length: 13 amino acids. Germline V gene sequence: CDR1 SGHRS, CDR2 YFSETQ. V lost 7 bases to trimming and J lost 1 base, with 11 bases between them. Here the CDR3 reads CASGPTDNYGYTF. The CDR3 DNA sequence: TGCGCCAGCGGACCGACAGATAACTATGGCTACACCTTC.

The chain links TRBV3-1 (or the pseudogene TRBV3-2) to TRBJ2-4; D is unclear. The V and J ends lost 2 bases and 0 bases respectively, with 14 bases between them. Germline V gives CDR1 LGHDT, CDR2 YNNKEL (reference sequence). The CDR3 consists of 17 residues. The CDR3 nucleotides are TGTGCCAGCAGCCAAAATATTATTATACTAGCCAAAAACATTCAGTACTTC. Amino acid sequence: CASSQNIIILAKNIQYF.

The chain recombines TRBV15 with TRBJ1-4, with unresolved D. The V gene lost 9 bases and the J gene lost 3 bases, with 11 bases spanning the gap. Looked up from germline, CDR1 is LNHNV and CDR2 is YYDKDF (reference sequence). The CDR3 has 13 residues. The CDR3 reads CATRRGSNEKLFF. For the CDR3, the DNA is TGTGCCACGCGCCGAGGATCTAATGAAAAACTGTTTTTT.

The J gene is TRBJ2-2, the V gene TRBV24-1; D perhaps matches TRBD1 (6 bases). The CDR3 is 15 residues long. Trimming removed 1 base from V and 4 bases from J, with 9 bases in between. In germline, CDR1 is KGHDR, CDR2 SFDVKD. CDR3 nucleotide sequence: TGTGCCACCAGTGATTTTATGGACAGCACCGGGGAGCTGTTTTTT. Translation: CATSDFMDSTGELFF.

CDR3 sequence reads: CASSHSSGRGGELFF. The DNA for the CDR3 is TGTGCCAGCAGCCACTCTAGCGGGAGAGGCGGGGAGCTGTTTTTT. The gene calls are TRBV7-3 and TRBJ2-2; TRBD2 aligns across 10 bases. V lost 5 bases to trimming and J lost 7 bases; unmatched junction nucleotides: 7. The CDR3 covers 15 residues. From germline, CDR1 is SGHTA and CDR2 FQGTGA.

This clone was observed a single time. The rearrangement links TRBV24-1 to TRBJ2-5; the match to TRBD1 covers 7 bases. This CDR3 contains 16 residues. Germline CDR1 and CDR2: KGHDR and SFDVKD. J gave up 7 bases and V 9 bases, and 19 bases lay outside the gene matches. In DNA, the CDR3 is TGTGCCACCGCCGAAGGGGGCGACCCGCCAAGGAGGACCCAGTACTTC. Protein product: CATAEGGDPPRRTQYF.

CDR3 nucleotide sequence: TGTGCCAGTAGTAGGGGACAGGGGGCGCGAGGCTACACCTTC. Translated, it gives CASSRGQGARGYTF. V and J are TRBV19 and TRBJ1-2; 12 nucleotides match TRBD1. There are 14 residues in the CDR3. V shed 4 bases and J 8 bases; nucleotides not matched to a gene: 5. CDR1 is LNHDA and CDR2 is SQIVND in the germline V gene (reference sequence).

The DNA of the CDR3 is TGTGCCAGCTCACTCTCGCGCGGAGGATACAATGAGCAGTTCTTC. This gives the protein CASSLSRGGYNEQFF. This chain connects TRBV18 to TRBJ2-1, with D perhaps matching TRBD2 (5 bases). V lost 4 bases to trimming and J lost 4 bases, with 14 bases between them. There are 15 residues in the CDR3. Germline CDR1 and CDR2: KGHSH and LQKENI.